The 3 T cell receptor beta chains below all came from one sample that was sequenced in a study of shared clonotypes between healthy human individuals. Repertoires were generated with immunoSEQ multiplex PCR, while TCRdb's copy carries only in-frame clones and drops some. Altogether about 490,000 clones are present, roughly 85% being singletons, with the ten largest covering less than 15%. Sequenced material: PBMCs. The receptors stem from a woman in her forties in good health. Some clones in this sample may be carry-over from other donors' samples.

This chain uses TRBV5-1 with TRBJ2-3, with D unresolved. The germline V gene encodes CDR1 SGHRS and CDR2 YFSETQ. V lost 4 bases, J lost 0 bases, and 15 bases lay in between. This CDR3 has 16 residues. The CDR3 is CASSTPLEKSTDTQYF. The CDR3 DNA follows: TGCGCCAGCAGCACCCCTCTAGAGAAAAGCACAGATACGCAGTATTTT.

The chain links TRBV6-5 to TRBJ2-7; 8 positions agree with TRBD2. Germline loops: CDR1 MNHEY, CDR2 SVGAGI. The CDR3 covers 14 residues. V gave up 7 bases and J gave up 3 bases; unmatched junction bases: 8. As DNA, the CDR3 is TGTGCCAGCACCCCGGGGGGGAGGATCTACGAGCAGTACTTC. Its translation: CASTPGGRIYEQYF.

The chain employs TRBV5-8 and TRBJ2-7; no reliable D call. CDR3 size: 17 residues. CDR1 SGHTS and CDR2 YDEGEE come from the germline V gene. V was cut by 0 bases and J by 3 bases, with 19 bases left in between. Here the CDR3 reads CASSLAVGLLGFYEQYF. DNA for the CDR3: TGTGCCAGCAGCTTGGCCGTAGGGCTGCTTGGTTTCTACGAGCAGTACTTC.